Below are 28 T cell receptor beta chains sequenced from a single sample in a study of neurological immune-mediated disorders. TCRdb independently ran MiXCR on the 5' RACE reads; one entry per CDR3 protein. Of under 70,000 distinct CDR3 sequences listed, 3.5% are singletons. What was sequenced was PBMCs. The receptors stem from a woman aged 25-40 years with multiple sclerosis.

As regards this clonotype: This may be a read error, as it is one base from a much larger clone. V gene TRBV29-1 combines with J gene TRBJ1-1; 7 bases line up with TRBD1. V shed 6 bases, J shed 2 bases, and the junction held 12 bases outside the gene matches. The germline V gene has CDR1 SQVTM and CDR2 ANQGSEA. There are 15 residues in the CDR3. The CDR3 DNA follows: TGCAGCGTATCGCCACGGACAGGTAAAAACACTGAAGCTTTCTTT. It is translated as CSVSPRTGKNTEAFF.

This clonotype was picked up many times. The chain carries TRBV4-3 and TRBJ2-1; possible D gene TRBD2, 5 bases. Trimming stripped 5 bases from V and 10 bases from J, with 15 bases between. Germline CDR1 and CDR2: LGHNA and YSLEER. The CDR3 spans 13 residues. CDR3 loop: CASSKLVSGEQFF. In DNA, the CDR3 is TGCGCCAGCAGCAAACTAGTTTCCGGGGAGCAGTTCTTC.

The sample holds many counts of this clonotype. This chain connects TRBV27 to TRBJ1-1; D is undetermined. With 2 bases removed from V and 4 bases from J, the gap between germline ends came to 8 bases. Germline V gene lookup returns CDR1 MNHEY and CDR2 SMNVEV (reference sequence). The CDR3 spans 13 residues. The CDR3 loop is CASSLSKSTEAFF. CDR3 DNA: TGTGCCAGCAGTTTAAGCAAAAGCACTGAAGCTTTCTTT.

This clonotype was found many times. V is TRBV5-6 and J is TRBJ1-2; D remains ambiguous. Germline V gene lookup returns CDR1 SGHDT and CDR2 YYEEEE. CDR3 length: 12 amino acids. V dropped 0 bases and J dropped 4 bases, with 4 bases sitting between them. The CDR3 nucleotides read TGTGCCAGCAGCTTGGCTAGCTATGGCTACACCTTC. Translated, it gives CASSLASYGYTF.

This clonotype appeared many times. The chain joins TRBV9 to TRBJ2-6; TRBD2 is a possible D gene (6 bases). The germline V and J ends were trimmed by 5 bases and 0 bases, with 15 bases remaining between them. CDR1 is SGDLS, CDR2 YYNGEE, per germline. The CDR3 is 17 amino acids. CDR3 sequence reads: CASSAPGLSSGANVLTF. The CDR3 DNA follows: TGTGCCAGCAGTGCACCGGGACTGAGCTCTGGGGCCAACGTCCTGACTTTC. Using reference TRBV9 and TRBJ2-6 for the parts outside the CDR3, the full variable domain is DSGVTQTPKHLITATGQRVTLRCSPRSGDLSVYWYQQSLDQGLQFLIQYYNGEERAKGNILERFSAQQFPDLHSELNLSSLELGDSALYFCASSAPGLSSGANVLTFGAGSRLTVL.

This clonotype has ten or more counts. The genes are TRBV20-1 and TRBJ2-1; 14 nucleotides match TRBD2. Germline loops: CDR1 DFQATT, CDR2 SNEGSKA (reference sequence). This CDR3 region has 17 residues. Trimming at V came to 3 bases and at J to 3 bases, leaving 7 bases not matched to a gene. CDR3 in amino acids: CSARFGLAGGGYNEQFF. The CDR3 DNA follows: TGCAGTGCTAGGTTTGGACTAGCGGGAGGAGGCTACAATGAGCAGTTCTTC.

This clonotype has a count of ten or more. V gene TRBV20-1 combines with J gene TRBJ1-5; D is perhaps TRBD1 (5 bases). Germline V gene sequence: CDR1 DFQATT, CDR2 SNEGSKA (reference sequence). The ends were cut back, 4 bases at V and 0 bases at J, with 10 bases in the middle. CDR3 length equals 14 residues. The CDR3 loop is CSAMGQYSNQPQHF. In DNA form, the CDR3 reads TGCAGTGCTATGGGGCAGTATAGCAATCAGCCCCAGCATTTT.

This clonotype was counted ten times or more. This chain uses TRBV5-1 with TRBJ2-7; TRBD1 matches 7 bases. There are 16 residues in the CDR3. The germline V gene has CDR1 SGHRS and CDR2 YFSETQ. Losses at the gene ends were 0 bases for V and 1 base for J; bases not matched to a gene: 7. CDR3 region: CASSLAGAGGSYEQYF. Here the CDR3 DNA reads TGCGCCAGCAGCTTGGCCGGCGCAGGGGGATCCTACGAGCAGTACTTC.

This clonotype came up many times. The chain joins TRBV13 to TRBJ1-4, with TRBD1 matching over 9 bases. Trimming cost V 4 bases and J 7 bases; bases outside gene matches: 7. Germline V CDR1 and CDR2: PRHDT, FYEKMQ (reference sequence). The CDR3 totals 15 residues. The CDR3 is CASSSGQGPIEKLFF. As DNA, the CDR3 is TGTGCCAGCAGCTCGGGACAGGGACCGATTGAAAAACTGTTTTTT.

This clonotype is medium-sized by share. The chain links TRBV20-1 to TRBJ1-1; D not resolved. Germline CDR1 reads DFQATT; CDR2 reads SNEGSKA (reference sequence). CDR3 length: 13 amino acids. Trimming took off 4 bases at V and 5 bases at J, with 14 bases between the two ends. The CDR3 is CSATGYGVTEAFF. As DNA, the CDR3 is TGCAGTGCTACTGGTTACGGAGTGACTGAAGCTTTCTTT.

The table lists this clonotype with a count of one. This may come from a read error, since a much larger clone is one base off. The chain uses TRBV6-1 and TRBJ2-7, with 11 nucleotides matching TRBD2. Germline CDR1 and CDR2: MNHNS and SASEGT. The CDR3 length is 14 residues. This CDR3 reads CVSRGLAGGYEQYF. The CDR3 DNA is TGTGTCAGCAGGGGGCTAGCGGGGGGCTACGAGCAGTACTTC.

At least ten counts were recorded for this clonotype. The chain is built from TRBV20-1 and TRBJ1-2, with 8 bases matching TRBD1. The CDR3 is 13 residues long. Losses at the gene ends were 1 base for V and 4 bases for J; bases not matched to a gene: 2. Germline-derived CDR1 and CDR2 are DFQATT and SNEGSKA (reference sequence). The CDR3 DNA reads TGCAGTGCTAGAGTAGGACAGGGCTATGGCTACACCTTC. Translating gives CSARVGQGYGYTF.

This clonotype came up many times. V is TRBV12-3 or TRBV12-4 and J is TRBJ1-2; D may be TRBD1 (6 bases). Deletions cut 1 base from V and 9 bases from J, with 12 bases between. The CDR3 has 13 residues. CDR3 residues: CASSLVTDSSYTF. CDR3 coding DNA: TGTGCCAGCAGTTTAGTTACGGACAGCAGCTACACCTTC.

In this sample, this clonotype turned up many times. The chain employs TRBV28 and TRBJ1-2; tentatively, D is TRBD1 (5 bases). V was shortened by 4 bases and J by 8 bases, with 20 bases between the two germline ends. Germline V gene lookup returns CDR1 MDHEN and CDR2 SYDVKM. The CDR3 sequence is 15 residues long. This CDR3 reads CASSSLGRDRGGYTF. DNA for the CDR3: TGTGCCAGCAGTTCCCTCGGACGGGACCGGGGCGGCTACACCTTC.

This clonotype was observed a handful of times. The CDR3 nucleotides are TGCAGTCTTCAGGGGACCGAAGATACGCAGTATTTT. This gives the protein CSLQGTEDTQYF. This sequence joins TRBV20-1 and TRBJ2-3; D possibly corresponds to TRBD1 (6 bases). CDR3 length: 12 residues. Trimming left V 8 bases short and J 5 bases short, with 14 bases between. Per germline, CDR1 DFQATT and CDR2 SNEGSKA (reference sequence).

This clonotype was recorded a few times. The genes are TRBV12-3 or TRBV12-4 and TRBJ2-3, with 10 bases that match TRBD2. CDR3 length: 17 residues. V shed 6 bases and J 4 bases; nucleotides not matched to a gene: 13. CDR3 coding DNA: TGTGCCAGCAGCCCAAGGTTGGCTAGCGGGAGTGCAGATACGCAGTATTTT. This sequence encodes CASSPRLASGSADTQYF.

In the case of this clonotype: Possible read error: a much larger clone is one base away. The chain recombines TRBV10-3 with TRBJ1-2; D might be TRBD1 (6 bases). CDR1 and CDR2 from the germline V gene are ENHRY and SYGVKD. V was trimmed by 8 bases and J by 8 bases, leaving 12 bases between them. This CDR3 comprises 11 residues. As DNA, the CDR3 is TGTGCCATCGGTACAGGGCTGGGCTACACCTTC. It is translated as CAIGTGLGYTF.

This clonotype was seen a few times. The J gene is TRBJ2-3, the V gene TRBV5-1, with D perhaps matching TRBD2 (5 bases). The CDR3 consists of 16 residues. Trimming cost V 4 bases and J 1 base, with 16 bases left between them. CDR1 SGHRS and CDR2 YFSETQ come from the germline V gene. This CDR3 reads CASSPTGILGTDTQYF. The CDR3 DNA follows: TGCGCCAGCAGCCCGACCGGGATCCTTGGCACAGATACGCAGTATTTT. The complete variable domain, with remaining parts taken from reference TRBV5-1 and TRBJ2-3, reads KAGVTQTPRYLIKTRGQQVTLSCSPISGHRSVSWYQQTPGQGLQFLFEYFSETQRNKGNFPGRFSGRQFSNSRSEMNVSTLELGDSALYLCASSPTGILGTDTQYFGPGTRLTVL.

The V gene is TRBV9, the J gene TRBJ1-1, with D perhaps TRBD1 (6 bases). Germline V gene sequence: CDR1 SGDLS, CDR2 YYNGEE. CDR3 length: 16 amino acids. V lost 0 bases, J lost 4 bases, and 16 bases lay in between. CDR3 protein: CASSVDPRGSGTEAFF. The CDR3 DNA sequence: TGTGCCAGCAGCGTAGACCCCAGGGGATCGGGCACTGAAGCTTTCTTT.

This clonotype has a count of ten or more. The V gene is TRBV27, the J gene TRBJ2-5; 10 bases are a match to TRBD1. CDR3 length: 17 residues. With V trimmed by 5 bases and J by 10 bases, 19 bases remained unmatched. The germline CDR1 and CDR2 sequences are MNHEY and SMNVEV (reference sequence). The CDR3 here is CASSPIDGTGETLSQYF. The CDR3 DNA reads TGTGCCAGCAGTCCAATCGACGGGACAGGGGAAACCCTGAGCCAGTACTTC.

This clonotype came up a few times. The DNA for the CDR3 is TGTGCCAGCAGCTTAGCGGGAGTGCACAATGAGCAGTTCTTC. This encodes CASSLAGVHNEQFF. V is TRBV3-1 and J is TRBJ2-1; TRBD2 matches at 9 bases. Trimming took 5 bases from V and 5 from J; bases not matched to a gene: 4. CDR1 is LGHDT, CDR2 YNNKEL, per germline (reference sequence). CDR3 size: 14 residues.

In its sample, this clonotype was seen many times. The rearrangement joins TRBV20-1 to TRBJ2-5; 7 bases map to TRBD2. CDR3 length: 13 residues. CDR1 is DFQATT, CDR2 SNEGSKA, per germline (reference sequence). V gave up 3 bases and J gave up 6 bases; unmatched junction bases: 7. The CDR3: CSASLASGKTQYF. In DNA, the CDR3 is TGCAGTGCTAGTTTGGCTAGCGGAAAGACCCAGTACTTC.

This clonotype appeared many times. V gene TRBV20-1 combines with J gene TRBJ2-1, with D hard to call. The germline V and J ends were trimmed by 6 bases and 6 bases, with 6 bases remaining between them. CDR3 length equals 10 residues. In germline, CDR1 is DFQATT, CDR2 SNEGSKA (reference sequence). The CDR3: CSADFNEQFF. The CDR3 region has the DNA TGCAGTGCCGATTTCAATGAGCAGTTCTTC.

This clonotype showed up many times. This rearrangement joins TRBV20-1 to TRBJ1-6; possibly TRBD1 for D (6 bases). From germline, CDR1 is DFQATT and CDR2 SNEGSKA (reference sequence). V shed 2 bases and J shed 0 bases, with 14 bases lying between them. This CDR3 has 17 residues. The CDR3 sequence is CSARSLDRSSYNSPLHF. CDR3 nucleotide sequence: TGCAGTGCTAGATCCCTGGACAGAAGCTCCTATAATTCACCCCTCCACTTT.

This clonotype appeared a few times. The V and J genes are TRBV3-1 and TRBJ2-2; 7 nucleotides line up with TRBD2. Germline lookup yields CDR1 LGHDT and CDR2 YNNKEL (reference sequence). J lost 9 bases, V lost 4 bases, and 5 bases had no gene match. This CDR3 spans 13 amino acids. The CDR3 sequence: CASSLKRGRELFF. The CDR3 DNA reads TGTGCCAGCAGCCTTAAGCGGGGTAGGGAGCTGTTTTTT.

This clonotype occurred many times. The rearrangement uses TRBV20-1 and TRBJ2-1; D uncertain. The germline V and J ends were trimmed by 3 bases and 11 bases, with 14 bases remaining between them. Germline V gene sequence: CDR1 DFQATT, CDR2 SNEGSKA (reference sequence). CDR3 length: 12 amino acids. The CDR3: CSASRSSDQQFF. Here the CDR3 DNA reads TGCAGTGCTAGCCGTTCGAGTGATCAGCAGTTCTTC.

In its sample, this clonotype was seen many times. The chain has TRBV6-2 or TRBV6-3 and TRBJ2-7; TRBD2 matches at 9 bases. The CDR3 is made up of 17 amino acids. Germline assignment: CDR1 MNHEY and CDR2 SVGEGT. V trimming: 1 base; J trimming: 0 bases; junction bases outside the gene matches: 7. CDR3 loop: CASSYFSSGTSSYEQYF. The CDR3 DNA sequence: TGTGCCAGCAGTTACTTCTCTAGCGGGACCAGCTCCTACGAGCAGTACTTC.

This clonotype was found many times. The V and J genes are TRBV5-1 and TRBJ2-3; D is possibly TRBD1 or TRBD2 (5 bases each). V was pared by 1 base and J by 4 bases, with 10 bases between. Germline V CDR1 and CDR2: SGHRS, YFSETQ. The CDR3 loop spans 14 amino acids. The CDR3 DNA follows: TGCGCCAGCAGCTTGCTGCAGGGACCAGATACGCAGTATTTT. It specifies CASSLLQGPDTQYF.